A single sample is the source of the 14 T cell receptor beta chains below, sequenced in a study of T cell repertoires in cytomegalovirus infection. MiXCR, applied by TCRdb to the reads, yields one record per CDR3 protein. The table includes 200,000 to 300,000 distinct CDR3 sequences, roughly 13% detected once. Sequencing was carried out using PBMCs. These receptor sequences come from a human donor in good health (CMV status not recorded). Some clones in this sample may be carry-over from other donors' samples.

DNA of the CDR3: TGTGCCAGCATCCCGGGGGGTGGCGAGACCCAGTACTTC. Encoded protein: CASIPGGGETQYF. The chain recombines TRBV2 with TRBJ2-5; 7 bases line up with TRBD2. From germline, CDR1 is SNHLY and CDR2 FYNNEI. V shed 7 bases and J 5 bases; nucleotides not matched to a gene: 7. This CDR3 is 13 amino acids long.

This sequence joins TRBV19 and TRBJ2-7, with 7 nucleotides matching TRBD1. CDR1 is LNHDA and CDR2 is SQIVND in the germline V gene (reference sequence). V was pared by 4 bases and J by 5 bases, with 5 bases of the junction left unmatched. The CDR3 totals 13 residues. The CDR3 protein is CASSNPDRDEQYF. For the CDR3, the DNA is TGTGCCAGTAGTAACCCAGACAGGGACGAGCAGTACTTC.

V and J are TRBV19 and TRBJ1-4; D gene unclear. Trimming stripped 3 bases from V and 2 bases from J, with 13 bases between. The germline CDR1 and CDR2 sequences are LNHDA and SQIVND (reference sequence). The CDR3 is made up of 16 amino acids. The CDR3 loop reads CASSITGFETNEKLFF. Here the CDR3 DNA reads TGTGCCAGTAGTATCACCGGATTTGAGACTAATGAAAAACTGTTTTTT.

The rearrangement links TRBV20-1 to TRBJ2-7, with 12 positions matching TRBD1. V dropped 6 bases and J dropped 3; count of bases not matched to a gene: 6. Germline assignment: CDR1 DFQATT and CDR2 SNEGSKA (reference sequence). This CDR3 spans 14 amino acids. As DNA, the CDR3 is TGCAGTGCCACCGGGACAGGGGGCTTCTACGAGCAGTACTTC. This encodes CSATGTGGFYEQYF.

The chain links TRBV6-6 to TRBJ2-2; TRBD2 agrees at 7 bases. The germline V gene has CDR1 MNHNY and CDR2 SVGAGI (reference sequence). This CDR3 spans 16 amino acids. Losses at the gene ends were 5 bases for V and 2 bases for J; bases not matched to a gene: 8. The CDR3 spells CASSLRGDYNTGELFF. Written as DNA, the CDR3 is TGTGCCAGCAGTCTCCGGGGGGACTATAACACCGGGGAGCTGTTTTTT.

This clonotype was observed a few times. The chain has TRBV25-1 and TRBJ2-7, with D unclear. V lost 1 base to trimming and J lost 0 bases, with 13 bases between them. Germline-derived CDR1 and CDR2 are MGHDK and SYGVNS. The CDR3 covers 16 residues. CDR3 DNA sequence: TGTGCCAGCAGTGAATTTAGGACCGGAAGCTCCTACGAGCAGTACTTC. This encodes CASSEFRTGSSYEQYF.

This clonotype appeared many times. CDR3 nucleotide sequence: TGTGCCAGCAGATCGGGGACTAGCCAAGAGACCCAGTACTTC. Translation gives CASRSGTSQETQYF. This chain joins TRBV7-2 and TRBJ2-5; 8 bases match TRBD2. The CDR3 spans 14 residues. The V gene's germline CDR1 is SGHTA and CDR2 FQGNSA. Trimming at V came to 6 bases and at J to 1 base, leaving 4 bases not matched to a gene. Complete variable domain (other parts from reference TRBV7-2 and TRBJ2-5): GAGVSQSPSNKVTEKGKDVELRCDPISGHTALYWYRQSLGQGLEFLIYFQGNSAPDKSGLPSDRFSAERTGGSVSTLTIQRTQQEDSAVYLCASRSGTSQETQYFGPGTRLLVL.

This clonotype has at least ten counts. This chain links TRBV27 with TRBJ2-7; D ambiguous. The CDR3 sequence is 13 residues long. V dropped 4 bases and J dropped 0 bases, with 7 bases sitting between them. The germline CDR1 and CDR2 sequences are MNHEY and SMNVEV (reference sequence). The CDR3 region is CASSYRSSYEQYF. CDR3 sequence (DNA): TGTGCCAGCAGTTACCGGAGCTCCTACGAGCAGTACTTC.

Ten or more counts support this clonotype. The J gene is TRBJ1-6, the V gene TRBV4-1; 8 bases align to TRBD1. The CDR3 totals 13 residues. V lost 11 bases and J lost 8; bases outside the gene matches: 8. The V gene's germline CDR1 is MGHRA and CDR2 YSYEKL. CDR3 loop: CAAGGRWDSPLHF. The CDR3 nucleotides are TGCGCCGCAGGGGGCCGGTGGGATTCACCCCTCCACTTT.

In this sample, this clonotype turned up once. V gene TRBV27 combines with J gene TRBJ2-7; D is possibly TRBD1 (6 bases). The V gene's germline CDR1 is MNHEY and CDR2 SMNVEV (reference sequence). V was cut by 4 bases and J by 2 bases, with 9 bases left in between. The CDR3 extends over 13 amino acids. CDR3 amino acids: CASSSGVAYEQYF. The CDR3 DNA reads as TGTGCCAGCAGTTCAGGGGTCGCCTACGAGCAGTACTTC.

In its sample, this clonotype was seen a few times. The chain joins TRBV7-3 to TRBJ2-1; perhaps TRBD1 as D (6 bases). CDR3 length: 15 residues. V was cut by 4 bases and J by 3 bases, with 13 bases left in between. Germline CDR1 reads SGHTA; CDR2 reads FQGTGA. The CDR3 sequence is CASSSQGWGYNEQFF. Here the CDR3 DNA reads TGTGCCAGCAGCTCACAGGGTTGGGGCTACAATGAGCAGTTCTTC.

Many counts were recorded for this clonotype. The chain combines TRBV11-2 with TRBJ1-1, with TRBD1 matching 10 bases. Germline trimming cut 3 bases from V and 1 base from J; bases unmatched to any gene: 5. Per the germline V gene, CDR1 is SGHAT and CDR2 is FQNNGV. There are 16 residues in the CDR3. CDR3 sequence (DNA): TGTGCCAGCAGCTTGGGACAGGGGATAAGGAACACTGAAGCTTTCTTT. It specifies CASSLGQGIRNTEAFF.

This clonotype appeared a few times. The rearrangement links TRBV20-1 to TRBJ2-3; D is undetermined. CDR3 size: 15 residues. The ends were cut back, 1 base at V and 2 bases at J, with 13 bases in the middle. Germline CDR1 is DFQATT and CDR2 is SNEGSKA (reference sequence). This CDR3 is CSARGKDQVTDTQYF. For the CDR3, the DNA is TGCAGTGCTAGAGGGAAGGACCAGGTCACAGATACGCAGTATTTT.

This chain connects TRBV9 to TRBJ2-7; 7 bases fit TRBD1. Unmatched junction bases numbered 4, after V lost 3 bases and J lost 1 base. Looked up from germline, CDR1 is SGDLS and CDR2 is YYNGEE. This CDR3 region has 14 residues. CDR3 sequence (DNA): TGTGCCAGCAGCGCCTCGGGACAGTCCTACGAGCAGTACTTC. It encodes CASSASGQSYEQYF.